This T cell receptor (beta chain) appears in the sequencing data of a study of blood T cell repertoires in COVID-19. Here immunoSEQ multiplex PCR was the method, and the copy in TCRdb shows in-frame clones only, minus some. The sample lists more than 250,000 clones, around 90% seen once, with approximately 6.5% in the top ten. CDR1 and CDR2 from the germline V gene are GTSNPN and SVGIG (reference sequence). The CDR3 runs to 13 residues. V gave up 5 bases and J gave up 6 bases; unmatched junction bases: 9. V and J are TRBV30 and TRBJ1-2, with 7 bases identical to TRBD1. What was sequenced was peripheral blood. The TCR comes from a woman between 50 and 59 years old with COVID-19, enrolled during active disease. CDR3 DNA: TGTGCCTGGTCGGGTAGAACAGGGGATGGCTACACCTTC. It is translated as CAWSGRTGDGYTF.